The 13 T cell receptor beta chains presented below share a single source sample, sequenced in a study of CXCR3-negative and CXCR3-positive naive CD8 T cells. UMI-tagged TRB cDNA libraries were built via 5' RACE. TCRdb reanalyzed the 5' RACE reads, giving one entry per CDR3 protein sequence and no DNA. The data show some 41,000 distinct CDR3 sequences, and the top ten clones hold about 10%. Sequenced material: memory CD8+ T cells from blood. All receptors come from a human donor in good health. Some clones in this sample may be carry-over from other donors' samples.

This chain links TRBV27 with TRBJ2-7. The CDR3 extends over 13 amino acids. Germline-derived CDR1 and CDR2 are MNHEY and SMNVEV (reference sequence). The CDR3 spells CASKVFDGYEQYF.

V gene TRBV27 combines with J gene TRBJ2-2. This CDR3 is 13 amino acids long. Germline lookup yields CDR1 MNHEY and CDR2 SMNVEV (reference sequence). The CDR3: CASSLSGYGELFF.

The chain carries TRBV12-3 or TRBV12-4 and TRBJ1-4; TCRdb's assignment of TRBD1 cannot be checked, as there is no DNA. The CDR3 length is 13 residues. The CDR3 protein is CASSEGQPKGLFF.

CDR3 protein: CASSYVAFDDEKLFF. This rearrangement joins TRBV6-5 to TRBJ1-4. CDR1 and CDR2 from the germline V gene are MNHEY and SVGAGI. The CDR3 loop spans 15 amino acids.

The rearrangement uses TRBV5-6 and TRBJ2-3; lacking DNA, the TRBD1 call made by TCRdb goes unchecked. The germline V gene has CDR1 SGHDT and CDR2 YYEEEE. The CDR3 spans 16 residues. This CDR3 reads CASSTWTGGATDTQYF. Full variable domain (remainder filled in from reference TRBV5-6 and TRBJ2-3): DAGVTQSPTHLIKTRGQQVTLRCSPKSGHDTVSWYQQALGQGPQFIFQYYEEEERQRGNFPDRFSGHQFPNYSSELNVNALLLGDSALYLCASSTWTGGATDTQYFGPGTRLTVL.

This chain links TRBV20-1 with TRBJ2-1; with no DNA, the TCRdb D assignment of TRBD1 cannot be verified. Looked up from germline, CDR1 is DFQATT and CDR2 is SNEGSKA (reference sequence). The CDR3 length is 13 residues. CDR3 loop: CSARQGEYNEQFF.

The chain carries TRBV11-3 and TRBJ2-7; TCRdb gives TRBD1 as the D gene, but with no DNA this cannot be confirmed. Germline CDR1 is SGHNT and CDR2 is YENEEA. The CDR3 is 13 residues long. CDR3 residues: CASRDRSSYEQYF.

The V gene is TRBV2, the J gene TRBJ2-1; the D gene TCRdb calls, TRBD2, cannot be checked with no DNA. The germline gives CDR1 SNHLY, CDR2 FYNNEI. This CDR3 region has 12 residues. The CDR3 spells CASSDLGLGQFF.

The chain recombines TRBV29-1 with TRBJ1-1. Germline loops: CDR1 SQVTM, CDR2 ANQGSEA. The CDR3 is made up of 12 amino acids. This CDR3 reads CSLIDGHTEAFF.

According to its frequency, this clonotype is medium-sized. CDR3 sequence: CASSGGRETDTQYF. The chain couples TRBV25-1 to TRBJ2-3; TCRdb lists TRBD1, though no DNA is available to test this call. Germline V gene data show CDR1 as MGHDK and CDR2 as SYGVNS. The CDR3 covers 14 residues.

V usage is TRBV20-1 and J usage is TRBJ1-2. This CDR3 is built from 15 residues. Germline V gives CDR1 DFQATT, CDR2 SNEGSKA (reference sequence). The CDR3 sequence is CSAILTAGMGGGYTF.

V and J are TRBV7-6 and TRBJ2-2; the TRBD1 assignment by TCRdb is unverifiable without DNA. Germline CDR1 SGHVS, CDR2 FNYEAQ. The CDR3 is 15 amino acids. This CDR3 reads CASSPETGGAGELFF.

The chain employs TRBV27 and TRBJ1-1; checking the TCRdb D call of TRBD1 is not possible without DNA. This CDR3 has 17 amino acids. Germline lookup yields CDR1 MNHEY and CDR2 SMNVEV (reference sequence). CDR3 loop: CASSSPGTTAMNTEAFF.